The TCR beta chain described here comes from a study of T cell responses to AZD1222 COVID-19 vaccine. In the study overall: Pooled in the analysis were second doses at about 4 or about 12 weeks.

Trimming took 1 base from V and 0 from J, leaving 5 bases between them. This CDR3 region has 14 residues. Per the germline V gene, CDR1 is SEHNR and CDR2 is FQNEAQ (reference sequence). Notes on the study in general: Nearly half of unique spike-specific TCRs reportedly avoided B.1.351 and B.1.1.7 mutated regions. Along spike, vaccine-associated CD4 TCRs were found throughout, with dominance at 160-218 and 743-854. Seropositive status at baseline applied to only a handful of AZD1222 recipients.

As to this clone: Its antigen remains unknown.

Sequencing used immunoSEQ multiplex PCR; TCRdb keeps in-frame clones, though not all of them. The sample yields roughly 71,000 clones, 85% seen once. The chain employs TRBV7-9 and TRBJ2-3; D remains ambiguous. The sequencing here drew on peripheral blood, taken on day 0 of AZD1222 vaccination. The TCR originated in an adult in good health. The CDR3 DNA follows: TGTGCCAGCAGCTTAGTGACTAGCACAGATACGCAGTATTTT. Translating it yields CASSLVTSTDTQYF.